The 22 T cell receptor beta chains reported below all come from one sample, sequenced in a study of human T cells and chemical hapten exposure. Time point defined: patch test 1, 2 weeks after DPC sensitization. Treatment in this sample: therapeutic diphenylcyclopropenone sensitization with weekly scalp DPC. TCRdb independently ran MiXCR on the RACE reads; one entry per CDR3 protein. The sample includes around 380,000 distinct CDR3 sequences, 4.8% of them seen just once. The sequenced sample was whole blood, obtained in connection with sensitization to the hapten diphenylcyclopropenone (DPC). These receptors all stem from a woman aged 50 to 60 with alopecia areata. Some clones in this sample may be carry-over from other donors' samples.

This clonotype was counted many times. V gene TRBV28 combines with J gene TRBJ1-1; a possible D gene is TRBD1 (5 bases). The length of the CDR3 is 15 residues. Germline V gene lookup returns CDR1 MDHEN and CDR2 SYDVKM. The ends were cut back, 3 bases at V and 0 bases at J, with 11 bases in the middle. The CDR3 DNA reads TGTGCCAGCAGTTTTGGCCGACAGTTGAACACTGAAGCTTTCTTT. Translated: CASSFGRQLNTEAFF.

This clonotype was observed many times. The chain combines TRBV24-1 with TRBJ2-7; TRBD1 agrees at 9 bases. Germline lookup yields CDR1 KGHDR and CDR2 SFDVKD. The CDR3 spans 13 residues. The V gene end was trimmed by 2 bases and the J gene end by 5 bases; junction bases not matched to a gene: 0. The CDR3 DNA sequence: TGTGCCACCAGTGATTGGACAGGGGACGAGCAGTACTTC. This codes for CATSDWTGDEQYF.

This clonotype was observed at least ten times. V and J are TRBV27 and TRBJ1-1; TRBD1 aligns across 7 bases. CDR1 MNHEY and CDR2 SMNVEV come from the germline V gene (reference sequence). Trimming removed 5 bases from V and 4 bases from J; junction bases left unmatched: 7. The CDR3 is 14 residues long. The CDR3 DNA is TGTGCCAGCAGTAACCTACAGGGGTTCACTGAAGCTTTCTTT. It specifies CASSNLQGFTEAFF.

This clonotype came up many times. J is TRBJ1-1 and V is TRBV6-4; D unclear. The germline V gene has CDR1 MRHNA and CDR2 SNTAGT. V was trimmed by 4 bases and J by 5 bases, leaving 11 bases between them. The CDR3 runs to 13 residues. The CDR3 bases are TGTGCCAGCAGTGTAGAGGGATGGACTGAAGCTTTCTTT. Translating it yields CASSVEGWTEAFF.

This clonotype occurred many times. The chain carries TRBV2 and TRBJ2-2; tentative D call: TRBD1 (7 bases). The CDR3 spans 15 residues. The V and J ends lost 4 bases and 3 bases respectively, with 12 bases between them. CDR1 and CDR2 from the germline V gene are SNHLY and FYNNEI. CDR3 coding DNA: TGTGCCAGCAGTGTGGAGGGGGCAGACACCGGGGAGCTGTTTTTT. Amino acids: CASSVEGADTGELFF.

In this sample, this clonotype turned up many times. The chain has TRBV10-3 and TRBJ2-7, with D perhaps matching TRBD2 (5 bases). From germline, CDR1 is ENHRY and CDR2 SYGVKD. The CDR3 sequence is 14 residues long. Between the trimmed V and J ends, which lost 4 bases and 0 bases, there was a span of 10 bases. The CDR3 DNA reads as TGTGCCATCAGTGCGAGGGAGAGCTCCTACGAGCAGTACTTC. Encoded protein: CAISARESSYEQYF.

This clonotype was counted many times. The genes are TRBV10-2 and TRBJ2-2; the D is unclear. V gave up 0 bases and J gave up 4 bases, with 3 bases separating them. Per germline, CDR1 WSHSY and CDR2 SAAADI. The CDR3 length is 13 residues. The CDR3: CASSESFTGELFF. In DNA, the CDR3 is TGCGCCAGCAGTGAGTCGTTCACCGGGGAGCTGTTTTTT.

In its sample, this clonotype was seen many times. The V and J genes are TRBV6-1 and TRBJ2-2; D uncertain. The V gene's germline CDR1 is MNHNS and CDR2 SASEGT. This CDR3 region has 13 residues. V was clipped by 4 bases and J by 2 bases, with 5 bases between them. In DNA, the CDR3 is TGTGCCAGCAGTGTATATAACACCGGGGAGCTGTTTTTT. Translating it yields CASSVYNTGELFF.

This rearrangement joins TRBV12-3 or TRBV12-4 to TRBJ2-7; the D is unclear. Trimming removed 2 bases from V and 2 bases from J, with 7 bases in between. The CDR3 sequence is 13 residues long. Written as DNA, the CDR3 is TGTGCCAGCAGTTTATACTCGACCTACGAGCAGTACTTC. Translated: CASSLYSTYEQYF.

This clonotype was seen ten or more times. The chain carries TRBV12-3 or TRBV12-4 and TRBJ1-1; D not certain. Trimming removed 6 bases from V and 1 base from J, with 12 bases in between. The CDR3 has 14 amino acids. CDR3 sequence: CASRSGVTNTEAFF. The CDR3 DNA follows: TGTGCCAGCAGGTCCGGGGTCACGAACACTGAAGCTTTCTTT.

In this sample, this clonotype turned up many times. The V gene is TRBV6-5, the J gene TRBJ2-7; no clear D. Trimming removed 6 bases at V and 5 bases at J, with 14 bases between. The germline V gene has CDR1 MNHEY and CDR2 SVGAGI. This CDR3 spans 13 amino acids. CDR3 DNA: TGTGCCAGCAGGCCGCCCCAAGTCAACGAGCAGTACTTC. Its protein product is CASRPPQVNEQYF.

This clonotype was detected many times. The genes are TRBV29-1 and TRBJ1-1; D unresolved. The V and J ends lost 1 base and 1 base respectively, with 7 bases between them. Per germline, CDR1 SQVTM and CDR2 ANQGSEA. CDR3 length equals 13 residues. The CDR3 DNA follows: TGCAGCGTTGAAGGAGGGCAGAACACTGAAGCTTTCTTT. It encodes CSVEGGQNTEAFF.

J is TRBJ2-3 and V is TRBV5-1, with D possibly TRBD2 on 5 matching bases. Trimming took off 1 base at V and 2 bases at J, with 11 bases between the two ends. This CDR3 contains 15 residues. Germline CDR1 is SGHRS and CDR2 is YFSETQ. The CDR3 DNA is TGCGCCAGCAGCTTGACGGGGATCAACACAGATACGCAGTATTTT. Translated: CASSLTGINTDTQYF.

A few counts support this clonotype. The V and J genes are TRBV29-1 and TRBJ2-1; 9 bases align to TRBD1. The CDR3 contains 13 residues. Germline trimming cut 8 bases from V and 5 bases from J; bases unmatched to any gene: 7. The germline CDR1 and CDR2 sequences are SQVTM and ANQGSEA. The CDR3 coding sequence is TGCAGCATTACCGGGACAGGGAACAATGAGCAGTTCTTC. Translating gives CSITGTGNNEQFF.

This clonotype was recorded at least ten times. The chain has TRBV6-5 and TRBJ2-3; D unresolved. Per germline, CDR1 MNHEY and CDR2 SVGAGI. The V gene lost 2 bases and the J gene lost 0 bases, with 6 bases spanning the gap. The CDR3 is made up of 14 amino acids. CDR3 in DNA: TGTGCCAGCAGTTACGGCGGCAGCACAGATACGCAGTATTTT. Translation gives CASSYGGSTDTQYF.

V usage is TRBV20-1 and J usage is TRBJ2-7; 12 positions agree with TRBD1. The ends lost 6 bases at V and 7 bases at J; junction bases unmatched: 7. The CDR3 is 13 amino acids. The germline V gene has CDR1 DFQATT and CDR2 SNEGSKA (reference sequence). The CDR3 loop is CSAPGQGAREQYF. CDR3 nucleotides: TGCAGTGCCCCGGGACAGGGGGCGAGGGAGCAGTACTTC.

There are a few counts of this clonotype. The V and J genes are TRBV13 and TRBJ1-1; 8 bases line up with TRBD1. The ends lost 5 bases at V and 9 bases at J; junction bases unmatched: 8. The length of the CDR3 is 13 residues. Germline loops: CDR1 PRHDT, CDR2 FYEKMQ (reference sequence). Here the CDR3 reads CASSPGQGLQAFF. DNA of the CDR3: TGTGCCAGCAGCCCTGGACAGGGCCTCCAAGCTTTCTTT. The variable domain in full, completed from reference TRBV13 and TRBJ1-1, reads AAGVIQSPRHLIKEKRETATLKCYPIPRHDTVYWYQQGPGQDPQFLISFYEKMQSDKGSIPDRFSAQQFSDYHSELNMSSLELGDSALYFCASSPGQGLQAFFGQGTRLTVV.

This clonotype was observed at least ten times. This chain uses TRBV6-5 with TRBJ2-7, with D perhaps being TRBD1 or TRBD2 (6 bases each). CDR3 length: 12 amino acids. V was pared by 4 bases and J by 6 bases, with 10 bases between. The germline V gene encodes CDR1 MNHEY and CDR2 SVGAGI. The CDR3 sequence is CASSSPGAEQYF. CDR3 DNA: TGTGCCAGCAGTTCTCCGGGGGCCGAGCAGTACTTC.

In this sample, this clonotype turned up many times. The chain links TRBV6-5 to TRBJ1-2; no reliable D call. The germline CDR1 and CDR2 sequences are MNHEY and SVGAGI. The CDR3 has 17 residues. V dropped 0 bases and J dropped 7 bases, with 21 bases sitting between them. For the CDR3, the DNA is TGTGCCAGCAGTTACTCGATCAGCACAATACGGAATGTTGGCTACACCTTC. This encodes CASSYSISTIRNVGYTF.

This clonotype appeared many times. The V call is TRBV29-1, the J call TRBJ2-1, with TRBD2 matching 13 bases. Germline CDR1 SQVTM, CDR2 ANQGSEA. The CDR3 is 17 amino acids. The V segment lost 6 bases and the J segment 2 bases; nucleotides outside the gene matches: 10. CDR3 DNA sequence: TGCAGCGTGGAGGGGACTAGCGGGATCGGAACCTACAATGAGCAGTTCTTC. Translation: CSVEGTSGIGTYNEQFF.

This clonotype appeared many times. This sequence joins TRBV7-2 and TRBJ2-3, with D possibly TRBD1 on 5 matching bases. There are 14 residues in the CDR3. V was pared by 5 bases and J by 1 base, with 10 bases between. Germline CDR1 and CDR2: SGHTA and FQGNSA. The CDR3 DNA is TGTGCCAGCAGCCCCGTAGGGGGCACAGATACGCAGTATTTT. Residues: CASSPVGGTDTQYF.

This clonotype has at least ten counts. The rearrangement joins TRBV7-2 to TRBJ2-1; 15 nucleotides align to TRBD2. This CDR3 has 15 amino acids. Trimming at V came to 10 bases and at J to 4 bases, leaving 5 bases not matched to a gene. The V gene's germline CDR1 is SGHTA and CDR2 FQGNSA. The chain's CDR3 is CATGLAGGPYNEQFF. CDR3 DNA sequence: TGTGCCACCGGACTAGCGGGAGGGCCGTACAATGAGCAGTTCTTC.